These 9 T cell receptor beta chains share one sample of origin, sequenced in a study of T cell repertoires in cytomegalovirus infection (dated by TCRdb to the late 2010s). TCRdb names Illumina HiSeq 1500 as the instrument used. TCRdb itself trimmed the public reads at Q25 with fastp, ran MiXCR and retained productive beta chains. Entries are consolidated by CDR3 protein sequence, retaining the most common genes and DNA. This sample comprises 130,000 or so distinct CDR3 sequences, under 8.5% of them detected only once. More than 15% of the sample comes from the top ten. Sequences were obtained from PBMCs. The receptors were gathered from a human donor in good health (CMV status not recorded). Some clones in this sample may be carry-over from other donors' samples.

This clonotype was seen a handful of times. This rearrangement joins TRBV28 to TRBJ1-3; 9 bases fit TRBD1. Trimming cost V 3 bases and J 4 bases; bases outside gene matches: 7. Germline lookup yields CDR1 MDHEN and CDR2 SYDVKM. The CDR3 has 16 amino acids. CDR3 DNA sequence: TGTGCCAGCAGTTTTTCCGACAGGGGGTCCGGAAACACCATATATTTT. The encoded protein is CASSFSDRGSGNTIYF.

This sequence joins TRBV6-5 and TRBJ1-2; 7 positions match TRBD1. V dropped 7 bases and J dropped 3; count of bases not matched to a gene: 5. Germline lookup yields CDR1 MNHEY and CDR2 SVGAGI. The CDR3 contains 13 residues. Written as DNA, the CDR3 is TGTGCCAGCACGGACAGGTCTTACTATGGCTACACCTTC. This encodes CASTDRSYYGYTF.

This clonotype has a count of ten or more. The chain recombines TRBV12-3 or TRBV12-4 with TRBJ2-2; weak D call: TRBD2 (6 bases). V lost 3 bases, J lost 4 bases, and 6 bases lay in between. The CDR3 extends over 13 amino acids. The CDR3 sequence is CASSLRGTGELFF. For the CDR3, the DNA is TGTGCCAGCAGTTTGCGGGGCACCGGGGAGCTGTTTTTT.

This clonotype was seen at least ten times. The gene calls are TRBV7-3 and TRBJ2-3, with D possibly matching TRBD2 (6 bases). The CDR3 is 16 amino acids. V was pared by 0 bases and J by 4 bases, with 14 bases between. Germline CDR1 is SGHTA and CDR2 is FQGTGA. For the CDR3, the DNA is TGTGCCAGCAGCTTAACGGGGGGAGCGGTCGCAGATACGCAGTATTTT. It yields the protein CASSLTGGAVADTQYF.

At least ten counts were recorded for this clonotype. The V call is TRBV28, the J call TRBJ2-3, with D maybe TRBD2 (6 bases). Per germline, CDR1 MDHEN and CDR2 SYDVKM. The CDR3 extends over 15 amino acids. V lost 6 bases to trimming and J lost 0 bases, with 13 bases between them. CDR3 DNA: TGTGCCAGCAGCTTCGGGACTTTAAGCACAGATACGCAGTATTTT. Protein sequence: CASSFGTLSTDTQYF.

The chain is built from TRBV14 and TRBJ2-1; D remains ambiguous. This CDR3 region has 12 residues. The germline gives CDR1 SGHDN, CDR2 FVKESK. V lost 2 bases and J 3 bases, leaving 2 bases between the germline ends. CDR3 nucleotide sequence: TGTGCCAGCAGCCAAAACTACAATGAGCAGTTCTTC. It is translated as CASSQNYNEQFF.

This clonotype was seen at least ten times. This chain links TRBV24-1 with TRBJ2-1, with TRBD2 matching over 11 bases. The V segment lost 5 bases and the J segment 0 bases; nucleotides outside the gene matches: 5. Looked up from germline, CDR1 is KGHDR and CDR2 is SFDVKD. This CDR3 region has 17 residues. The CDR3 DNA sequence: TGTGCCACCAGTGTTGGAGGACTAGCGGGCTCCTACAATGAGCAGTTCTTC. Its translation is CATSVGGLAGSYNEQFF.

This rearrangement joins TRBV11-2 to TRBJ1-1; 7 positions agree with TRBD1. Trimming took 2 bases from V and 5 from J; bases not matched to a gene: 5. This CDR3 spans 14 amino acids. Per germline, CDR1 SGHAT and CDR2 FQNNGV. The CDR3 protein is CASSLNRGETEAFF. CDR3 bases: TGTGCCAGCAGCTTAAACAGGGGTGAGACTGAAGCTTTCTTT.

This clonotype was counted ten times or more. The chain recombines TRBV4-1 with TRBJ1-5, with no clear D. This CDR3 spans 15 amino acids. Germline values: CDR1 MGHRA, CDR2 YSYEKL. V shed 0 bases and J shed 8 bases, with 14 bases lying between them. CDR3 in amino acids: CASSQEEQPMKPQHF. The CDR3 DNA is TGCGCCAGCAGCCAAGAGGAACAGCCGATGAAGCCCCAGCATTTT.